This TCR beta chain was sequenced during a study of OX40 agonist ivuxolimab in advanced cancers. Study as a whole: Ivuxolimab was administered intravenously to patients at 0.01 to 10 mg/kg every 2 weeks.

The assay was immunoSEQ multiplex PCR, and TCRdb's table has in-frame clones only and misses some. This table has approximately 50,000 clones, just under 95% appearing once. The CDR3 consists of 13 residues. Germline CDR1 is SGHVS and CDR2 is FQNEAQ. Trimming pared 1 base from V and 7 bases from J, leaving 11 bases between. The sequencing here drew on CD4+ or CD8+ T cells sorted from blood, taken in a trial of the OX40 agonist ivuxolimab. The receptor was isolated from an adult with an advanced solid tumor such as melanoma, head and neck, liver or kidney cancer. V usage is TRBV7-8 and J usage is TRBJ2-7; D unclear. The DNA of the CDR3 is TGTGCCAGCAGCTTAGTGGGGTCCGGAGAGCAGTACTTC. It specifies CASSLVGSGEQYF.